The 5 T cell receptor beta chains below come from one sample, sequenced in a study of shared clonotypes between healthy human individuals. Clones were read by immunoSEQ multiplex PCR, and TCRdb kept only the in-frame ones, dropping some. This table holds millions of clones, 85% to 95% found once. The naive CD8 population came from CD45RO-negative cells selected for CCR7, without terminally differentiated effector memory CD45RA+ cells. Material: naive CD8+ T cells from PBMCs. The receptors stem from a man younger than 35 in good health. Some clones in this sample may be carry-over from other donors' samples.

V usage is TRBV5-4 and J usage is TRBJ2-2; D is undetermined. Germline V gene lookup returns CDR1 SGHNT and CDR2 YYREEE (reference sequence). The CDR3 loop spans 13 amino acids. The germline V and J ends were trimmed by 4 bases and 6 bases, with 10 bases remaining between them. CDR3 coding DNA: TGTGCCAGCAGCATCAGAGTTGCCGGGGAGCTGTTTTTT. It encodes CASSIRVAGELFF.

Concerning this clone itself: Other DNA variants within this sample encode the same CDR3. The genes are TRBV11-2 and TRBJ2-5; unclear D gene. The V gene's germline CDR1 is SGHAT and CDR2 FQNNGV. This CDR3 comprises 14 residues. V was trimmed by 1 base and J by 1 base, leaving 7 bases between them. In DNA, the CDR3 is TGTGCCAGCAGCTTAGTCGGGCGCCAAGAGACCCAGTACTTC. Its protein product is CASSLVGRQETQYF.

This rearrangement joins TRBV14 to TRBJ2-2; D remains ambiguous. CDR1 SGHDN and CDR2 FVKESK come from the germline V gene. The V end was cut by 3 bases, the J end by 8 bases, with 7 bases between. The length of the CDR3 is 12 residues. The CDR3 bases are TGTGCCAGCAGCCAGCTAACAGGGGAGCTGTTTTTT. This gives the protein CASSQLTGELFF. Full variable domain (missing parts from reference TRBV14 and TRBJ2-2): EAGVTQFPSHSVIEKGQTVTLRCDPISGHDNLYWYRRVMGKEIKFLLHFVKESKQDESGMPNNRFLAERTGGTYSTLKVQPAELEDSGVYFCASSQLTGELFFGEGSRLTVL.

V usage is TRBV9 and J usage is TRBJ2-3; possible D gene TRBD1, 5 bases. CDR1 SGDLS and CDR2 YYNGEE come from the germline V gene. V was cut by 0 bases and J by 5 bases, with 19 bases left in between. The CDR3 runs 17 residues. CDR3 bases: TGTGCCAGCAGCGTAGGTCGATTGGGGCAGGGCGGAGATACGCAGTATTTT. Residues: CASSVGRLGQGGDTQYF.

The J gene is TRBJ2-7, the V gene TRBV5-4; D remains unclear. The CDR3 has 14 amino acids. Germline CDR1 reads SGHNT; CDR2 reads YYREEE (reference sequence). V was shortened by 0 bases and J by 6 bases, with 13 bases between the two germline ends. CDR3 DNA sequence: TGTGCCAGCAGCTTGGGGCCCTACCCCCGCGAGCAGTACTTC. This translates into CASSLGPYPREQYF.